This passage covers 10 T cell receptor beta chains from one sample sequenced in a study of blood T cell repertoires in COVID-19. Generated by immunoSEQ multiplex PCR, the TCRdb table keeps only in-frame clones and is missing some. This sample carries under 300,000 clones, about 90% of them seen once, and the ten largest clones take 2.5% to 3.5%. The sample consisted of PBMCs or T cells enriched from blood (not recorded which). All receptors derive from a woman aged 40 to 50 who had been exposed to COVID-19.

V is TRBV6-5 and J is TRBJ2-3; TRBD1 matches 7 bases. CDR1 is MNHEY, CDR2 SVGAGI, per germline. The CDR3 extends over 13 amino acids. The junction had 6 bases not matched to a gene; V was cut back by 10 bases and J by 2 bases. The CDR3 DNA is TGTGCCACCTCGACAGGGAACACAGATACGCAGTATTTT. Protein: CATSTGNTDTQYF.

J is TRBJ1-6 and V is TRBV28; D is unresolved. The germline CDR1 and CDR2 sequences are MDHEN and SYDVKM. The CDR3 length is 12 residues. V dropped 7 bases and J dropped 5 bases, with 6 bases sitting between them. For the CDR3, the DNA is TGTGCCAGCACACAGAATAATTCACCCCTCCACTTT. It codes for CASTQNNSPLHF.

V and J are TRBV28 and TRBJ1-6; no reliable D call. This CDR3 region has 16 residues. Trimming took off 6 bases at V and 10 bases at J, with 22 bases between the two ends. Germline V gene data show CDR1 as MDHEN and CDR2 as SYDVKM. The CDR3 here is CASSPTDGGLGSPLHF. CDR3 DNA: TGTGCCAGCAGCCCCACCGACGGAGGGCTCGGGTCACCCCTCCACTTT.

The J gene is TRBJ1-5, the V gene TRBV30; TRBD1 is a possible D gene (5 bases). Germline loops: CDR1 GTSNPN, CDR2 SVGIG (reference sequence). The CDR3 has 16 amino acids. The V gene lost 0 bases and the J gene lost 0 bases, with 12 bases spanning the gap. CDR3 coding DNA: TGTGCCTGGAGTGTAGGACGGACACTTAGCAATCAGCCCCAGCATTTT. It codes for CAWSVGRTLSNQPQHF.

The V call is TRBV5-1, the J call TRBJ1-1; weak D call: TRBD1 (5 bases). This CDR3 region has 14 residues. Germline CDR1 is SGHRS and CDR2 is YFSETQ. V shed 0 bases and J shed 7 bases, with 13 bases lying between them. Written as DNA, the CDR3 is TGCGCCAGCAGCTTGGCGGGGGGATTGAGTGAAGCTTTCTTT. Amino acid sequence: CASSLAGGLSEAFF.

V gene TRBV7-2 combines with J gene TRBJ1-1, with TRBD1 as a possible D gene (6 bases). Trimming left V 3 bases short and J 0 bases short, with 23 bases between. The germline V gene has CDR1 SGHTA and CDR2 FQGNSA. CDR3 length: 19 amino acids. The CDR3 region is CASSFRVRTDTPLNTEAFF. CDR3 DNA: TGTGCCAGCAGCTTCCGTGTAAGGACAGACACCCCTTTGAACACTGAAGCTTTCTTT. Full variable domain (remainder filled in from reference TRBV7-2 and TRBJ1-1): GAGVSQSPSNKVTEKGKDVELRCDPISGHTALYWYRQSLGQGLEFLIYFQGNSAPDKSGLPSDRFSAERTGGSVSTLTIQRTQQEDSAVYLCASSFRVRTDTPLNTEAFFGQGTRLTVV.

This chain links TRBV13 with TRBJ1-3; D is unclear. The CDR3 contains 17 residues. Germline CDR1 is PRHDT and CDR2 is FYEKMQ (reference sequence). V was pared by 4 bases and J by 0 bases, with 16 bases between. The CDR3 nucleotides read TGTGCCAGCAGCTCGCCCCCCGCCCCACTCTCTGGAAACACCATATATTTT. Its protein product is CASSSPPAPLSGNTIYF.

The chain has TRBV12-3 or TRBV12-4 and TRBJ1-2; D not certain. V was pared by 2 bases and J by 11 bases, with 12 bases between. CDR3 length equals 12 residues. As DNA, the CDR3 is TGTGCCAGCAGTTTATCTATGAGTCTTTACACCTTC. Its translation is CASSLSMSLYTF.

The chain has TRBV10-3 and TRBJ1-1, with a weak D call TRBD1 (5 bases). Trimming took off 6 bases at V and 3 bases at J, with 8 bases between the two ends. The germline V gene encodes CDR1 ENHRY and CDR2 SYGVKD. The CDR3 has 12 residues. The CDR3 DNA reads TGTGCCATCAGGGGGGGTGACACTGAAGCTTTCTTT. Translated: CAIRGGDTEAFF.

The chain employs TRBV7-8 and TRBJ2-1; 10 nucleotides align to TRBD2. The ends lost 1 base at V and 6 bases at J; junction bases unmatched: 3. CDR1 is SGHVS and CDR2 is FQNEAQ in the germline V gene. The CDR3 is 15 residues long. CDR3 nucleotide sequence: TGTGCCAGCAGCTTAGGGGGACTAGCGTCCAATGAGCAGTTCTTC. This codes for CASSLGGLASNEQFF.